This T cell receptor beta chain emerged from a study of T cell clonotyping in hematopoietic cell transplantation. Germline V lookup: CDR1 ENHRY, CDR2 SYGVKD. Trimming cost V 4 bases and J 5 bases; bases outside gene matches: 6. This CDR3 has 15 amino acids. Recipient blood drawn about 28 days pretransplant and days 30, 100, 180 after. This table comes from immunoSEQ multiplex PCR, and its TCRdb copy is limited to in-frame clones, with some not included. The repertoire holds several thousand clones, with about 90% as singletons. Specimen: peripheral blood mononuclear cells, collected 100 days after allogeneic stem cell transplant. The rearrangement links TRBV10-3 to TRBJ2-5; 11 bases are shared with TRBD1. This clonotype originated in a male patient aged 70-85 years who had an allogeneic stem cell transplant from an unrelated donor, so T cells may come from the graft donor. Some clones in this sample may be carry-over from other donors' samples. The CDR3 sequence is CAISAPGQGVETQYF. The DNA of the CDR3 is TGTGCCATCAGTGCACCGGGACAGGGGGTGGAGACCCAGTACTTC.